A single T cell receptor (beta chain) is shown here with its context. This sample is part of a study of cytomegalovirus exposure and HLA in healthy donors. On the study more broadly: Unique TCRs numbering roughly 85 million, obtained from HLA-typed donors, made up an early data release.

The CDR3 loop spans 13 amino acids. The germline V and J ends were trimmed by 7 bases and 4 bases, with 13 bases remaining between them. CDR1 is LNHDA and CDR2 is SQIVND in the germline V gene (reference sequence). PCR used 60 Vbeta primers and 13 Jbeta primers. Assay: immunoSEQ multiplex PCR; the TCRdb copy retains only in-frame clones and omits some. The sample has about 90,000 clones. The sequence was collected from a woman aged 25 to 45 in good health and CMV-seronegative. The chain carries TRBV19 and TRBJ1-1; no clear D. The material sequenced was PBMCs. The CDR3: CASTYTGSTEAFF. The CDR3 region has the DNA TGTGCCAGTACATATACGGGGAGCACTGAAGCTTTCTTT.